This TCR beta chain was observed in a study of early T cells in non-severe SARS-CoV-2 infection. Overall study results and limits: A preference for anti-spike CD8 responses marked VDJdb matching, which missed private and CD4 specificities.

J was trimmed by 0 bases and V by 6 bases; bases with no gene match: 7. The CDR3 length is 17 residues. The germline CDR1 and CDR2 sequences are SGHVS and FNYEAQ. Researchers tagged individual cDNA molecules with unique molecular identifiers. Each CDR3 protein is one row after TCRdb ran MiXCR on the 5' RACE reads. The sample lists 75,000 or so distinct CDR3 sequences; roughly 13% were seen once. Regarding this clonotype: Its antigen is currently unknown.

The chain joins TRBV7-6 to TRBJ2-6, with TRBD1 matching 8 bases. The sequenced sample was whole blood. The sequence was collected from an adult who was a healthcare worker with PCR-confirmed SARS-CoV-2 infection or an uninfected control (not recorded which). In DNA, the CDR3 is TGTGCCAGCAGACGGACAGGGAGCCTCTCTGGGGCCAACGTCCTGACTTTC. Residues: CASRRTGSLSGANVLTF.